This TCR beta chain stems from a study of Ad26.COV2.S vaccination and SARS-CoV-2 variants. Findings and limits, study-wide: Breadth and depth estimates from TCRs may understate total T cell responses. The study found higher spike-specific TCR breadth in vaccine than placebo recipients. Vaccinated and placebo-treated recipients had similar non-spike TCR breadth. Spike-specific responses of CD8+ and CD4+ T cells were reported to display substantial breadth after vaccination.

V was trimmed by 0 bases and J by 2 bases, leaving 11 bases between them. CDR3 size: 16 residues. Germline V gives CDR1 MGHRA, CDR2 YSYEKL. Profiled with immunoSEQ multiplex PCR; TCRdb holds only in-frame clones, not every one. The table records about 350,000 clones, 92% of them present only once. The table lists this clone with a count of one. Its antigen remains unidentified. Sample: peripheral blood, taken after recovery from COVID-19. The clonotype comes from a human donor who had recovered from COVID-19. V and J are TRBV4-1 and TRBJ2-1; D tentatively fits TRBD1 or TRBD2 (5 bases each). CDR3 sequence reads: CASSQDPGQPYNEQFF. In nucleotides, the CDR3 is TGCGCCAGCAGCCAAGATCCGGGGCAACCCTACAATGAGCAGTTCTTC.